A single sample is the source of the 18 T cell receptor beta chains below, sequenced in a study of cytomegalovirus exposure and HLA in healthy donors. The assay was immunoSEQ multiplex PCR, and TCRdb's table has in-frame clones only and misses some. The table includes more than 45,000 clones, just under 95% detected once. Input material: PBMCs. These TCRs come from a young man in good health and CMV-seronegative.

The rearrangement uses TRBV23-1 and TRBJ1-5, with 8 bases fitting TRBD1. TRBV23-1 is given ORF status, its function remaining uncertain. This CDR3 contains 21 residues. The V gene end was trimmed by 4 bases and the J gene end by 0 bases; junction bases not matched to a gene: 20. CDR3: CASSPKLGTGRGEDSNQPQHF. In DNA, the CDR3 is TGCGCCAGCAGTCCCAAATTGGGGACAGGAAGAGGGGAAGATAGCAATCAGCCCCAGCATTTT.

In its sample, this clone was seen once. V is TRBV7-8 and J is TRBJ2-2; D is ambiguous. Trimming removed 4 bases from V and 3 bases from J, with 3 bases in between. The V gene's germline CDR1 is SGHVS and CDR2 FQNEAQ. The length of the CDR3 is 12 residues. The CDR3 nucleotides read TGTGCCAGCAGCTCCTACACCGGGGAGCTGTTTTTT. It encodes CASSSYTGELFF.

The gene calls are TRBV5-6 and TRBJ2-7, with 8 bases identical to TRBD1. V was clipped by 0 bases and J by 3 bases; unmatched bases: 2. CDR1 is SGHDT and CDR2 is YYEEEE in the germline V gene. The CDR3 spans 14 residues. CDR3 loop: CASSLARGLYEQYF. The CDR3 bases are TGTGCCAGCAGCTTGGCCAGGGGGCTCTACGAGCAGTACTTC.

The chain couples TRBV9 to TRBJ2-3; D perhaps matches TRBD1 (6 bases). The ends were cut back, 3 bases at V and 5 bases at J, with 13 bases in the middle. The CDR3 is 14 amino acids. CDR1 and CDR2 from the germline V gene are SGDLS and YYNGEE. The CDR3 here is CASSENYRVDTQYF. The CDR3 DNA is TGTGCCAGCAGCGAAAACTACAGGGTAGATACGCAGTATTTT.

The gene calls are TRBV7-9 and TRBJ2-2; the match to TRBD1 covers 8 bases. CDR3 length equals 16 residues. V lost 6 bases to trimming and J lost 5 bases; unmatched junction nucleotides: 11. CDR1 SEHNR and CDR2 FQNEAQ come from the germline V gene (reference sequence). The CDR3 DNA is TGTGCCAGCAGGGAATCCGGGACAGGTGGGACCGGGGAGCTGTTTTTT. The encoded protein is CASRESGTGGTGELFF.

The chain recombines TRBV29-1 with TRBJ2-3; D is possibly TRBD2 (6 bases). Trimming left V 6 bases short and J 5 bases short, with 21 bases between. This CDR3 spans 15 amino acids. Germline V gene sequence: CDR1 SQVTM, CDR2 ANQGSEA. CDR3 loop: CSVEKVGRPVDTQYF. The CDR3 DNA reads TGCAGCGTCGAAAAGGTTGGGAGGCCGGTAGATACGCAGTATTTT.

This clone showed up just once. The chain employs TRBV28 and TRBJ1-2; maybe TRBD1 (6 bases). The V gene's germline CDR1 is MDHEN and CDR2 SYDVKM. The CDR3 has 13 amino acids. The ends were cut back, 3 bases at V and 8 bases at J, with 13 bases in the middle. CDR3 sequence (DNA): TGTGCCAGCAGTTTTGGGGGGGCGGCGGGCTACACCTTC. It encodes CASSFGGAAGYTF.

V is TRBV10-1 and J is TRBJ2-7; TRBD2 matches 8 bases. V dropped 7 bases and J dropped 4; count of bases not matched to a gene: 9. This CDR3 has 14 residues. In germline, CDR1 is WNHNN, CDR2 SYGVQD (reference sequence). The CDR3 here is CASNGASGPYEQYF. CDR3 sequence (DNA): TGCGCCAGCAATGGGGCTAGCGGGCCGTACGAGCAGTACTTC.

V is TRBV19 and J is TRBJ2-7, with a weak D call TRBD1 (5 bases). CDR1 LNHDA and CDR2 SQIVND come from the germline V gene (reference sequence). V was clipped by 1 base and J by 2 bases, with 12 bases between them. The CDR3 has 15 residues. CDR3 DNA sequence: TGTGCCAGTAGTATAGGCAGGGCCGGCCCCTACGAGCAGTACTTC. It yields the protein CASSIGRAGPYEQYF.

This sequence joins TRBV6-5 and TRBJ1-2; D is ambiguous. The CDR3 totals 11 residues. Per the germline V gene, CDR1 is MNHEY and CDR2 is SVGAGI. Trimming shortened V by 9 bases and J by 7 bases, and 12 bases separated the two germline ends. In DNA, the CDR3 is TGTGCCAGTAGACGGGAGGGTGGCTACACCTTC. Translating gives CASRREGGYTF.

This sequence joins TRBV11-2 and TRBJ2-3, with 8 bases that match TRBD2. Germline-derived CDR1 and CDR2 are SGHAT and FQNNGV. CDR3 size: 16 residues. The ends lost 1 base at V and 1 base at J; junction bases unmatched: 4. The CDR3 loop reads CASSLGTSGGTDTQYF. Here the CDR3 DNA reads TGTGCCAGCAGCTTAGGTACTAGCGGAGGCACAGATACGCAGTATTTT.

The chain has TRBV6-6 and TRBJ2-7; 9 bases fit TRBD2. The V segment lost 6 bases and the J segment 7 bases; nucleotides outside the gene matches: 13. The CDR3 loop spans 15 amino acids. Germline assignment: CDR1 MNHNY and CDR2 SVGAGI (reference sequence). Here the CDR3 DNA reads TGTGCCAGCAGCCAGACGTCAGCGGGAGGCCCTGAGCAGTACTTC. Translated, it gives CASSQTSAGGPEQYF.

This chain joins TRBV6-5 and TRBJ1-1; no firm D call. The ends were cut back, 2 bases at V and 9 bases at J, with 7 bases in the middle. This CDR3 region has 11 residues. The germline V gene has CDR1 MNHEY and CDR2 SVGAGI. CDR3 sequence (DNA): TGTGCCAGCAGTTACAGAGGGAAAGCTTTCTTT. It specifies CASSYRGKAFF.

The chain uses TRBV19 and TRBJ1-1, with TRBD1 matching over 7 bases. From germline, CDR1 is LNHDA and CDR2 SQIVND (reference sequence). The CDR3 spans 13 residues. V lost 8 bases and J lost 6; bases outside the gene matches: 9. The CDR3 sequence is CASEDRVNSEAFF. The CDR3 bases are TGTGCCAGTGAAGACAGGGTTAACTCTGAAGCTTTCTTT.

The V and J genes are TRBV5-4 and TRBJ2-2, with D perhaps matching TRBD2 (6 bases). CDR1 is SGHNT and CDR2 is YYREEE in the germline V gene (reference sequence). The V and J ends lost 5 bases and 4 bases respectively, with 18 bases between them. This CDR3 has 16 amino acids. The CDR3 DNA follows: TGTGCCAGCAGTCTCTTGGGGGGTGTCGGCACCGGGGAGCTGTTTTTT. This translates into CASSLLGGVGTGELFF.

V gene TRBV11-2 combines with J gene TRBJ2-2; 8 nucleotides match TRBD2. Losses at the gene ends were 7 bases for V and 8 bases for J; bases not matched to a gene: 9. The CDR3 is 14 residues long. Germline CDR1 and CDR2: SGHAT and FQNNGV. DNA of the CDR3: TGTGCCAGCACCCCGCCGGGACTAGTAGGGGAGCTGTTTTTT. Protein: CASTPPGLVGELFF.

The chain uses TRBV2 and TRBJ2-2; 7 positions match TRBD1. V dropped 4 bases and J dropped 4; count of bases not matched to a gene: 9. This CDR3 contains 16 residues. Germline V gives CDR1 SNHLY, CDR2 FYNNEI. CDR3 residues: CASSVLQGLSTGELFF. The CDR3 bases are TGTGCCAGCAGTGTGTTACAGGGGCTTAGCACCGGGGAGCTGTTTTTT.

The chain links TRBV5-4 to TRBJ1-2, with unresolved D. This CDR3 is built from 15 residues. Germline loops: CDR1 SGHNT, CDR2 YYREEE (reference sequence). Trimming cost V 1 base and J 7 bases, with 17 bases left between them. CDR3 in DNA: TGTGCCAGCAGCTTGTGGCGGCTGAGAGAGAGTGGCTACACCTTC. Translated, it gives CASSLWRLRESGYTF.